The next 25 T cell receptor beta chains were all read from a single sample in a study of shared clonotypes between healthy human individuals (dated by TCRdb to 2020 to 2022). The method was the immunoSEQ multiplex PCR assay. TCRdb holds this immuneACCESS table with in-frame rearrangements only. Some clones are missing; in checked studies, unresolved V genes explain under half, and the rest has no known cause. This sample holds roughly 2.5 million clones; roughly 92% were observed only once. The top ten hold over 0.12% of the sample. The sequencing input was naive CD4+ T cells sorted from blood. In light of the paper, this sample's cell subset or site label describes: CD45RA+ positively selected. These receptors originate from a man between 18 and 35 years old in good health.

The CDR3 region is CASSPQVEQTQYF. For the CDR3, the DNA is TGTGCCAGCAGCCCTCAGGTAGAACAGACCCAGTACTTC. V usage is TRBV9 and J usage is TRBJ2-5; D is unclear. V lost 4 bases to trimming and J lost 6 bases, with 13 bases between them. Per the germline V gene, CDR1 is SGDLS and CDR2 is YYNGEE. CDR3 length: 13 amino acids.

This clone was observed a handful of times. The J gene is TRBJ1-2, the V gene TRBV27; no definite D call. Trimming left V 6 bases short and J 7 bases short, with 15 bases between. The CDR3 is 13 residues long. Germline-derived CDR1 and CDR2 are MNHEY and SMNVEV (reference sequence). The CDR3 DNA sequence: TGTGCCAGCAGCCTTGGAGCGCAGGTTGGCTACACCTTC. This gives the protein CASSLGAQVGYTF.

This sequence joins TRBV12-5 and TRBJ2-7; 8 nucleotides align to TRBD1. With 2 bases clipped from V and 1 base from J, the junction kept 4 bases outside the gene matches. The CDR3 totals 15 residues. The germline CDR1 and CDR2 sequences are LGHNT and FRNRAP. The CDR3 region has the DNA TGTGCTAGTGGTTTGAGGACAGGGAGTTCCTACGAGCAGTACTTC. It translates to CASGLRTGSSYEQYF.

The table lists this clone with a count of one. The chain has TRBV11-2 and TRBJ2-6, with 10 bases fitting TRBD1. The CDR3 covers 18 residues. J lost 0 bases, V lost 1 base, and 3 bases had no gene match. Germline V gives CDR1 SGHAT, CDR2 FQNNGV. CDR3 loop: CASSLARTGGSGANVLTF. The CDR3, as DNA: TGTGCCAGCAGCTTAGCCAGGACAGGGGGCTCTGGGGCCAACGTCCTGACTTTC.

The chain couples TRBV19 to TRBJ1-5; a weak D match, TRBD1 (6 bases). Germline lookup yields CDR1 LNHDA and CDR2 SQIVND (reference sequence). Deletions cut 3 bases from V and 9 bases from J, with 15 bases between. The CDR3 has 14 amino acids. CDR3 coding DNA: TGTGCCAGTAGTATCTTTGGACAGCTTGGGCCCCAGCATTTT. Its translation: CASSIFGQLGPQHF.

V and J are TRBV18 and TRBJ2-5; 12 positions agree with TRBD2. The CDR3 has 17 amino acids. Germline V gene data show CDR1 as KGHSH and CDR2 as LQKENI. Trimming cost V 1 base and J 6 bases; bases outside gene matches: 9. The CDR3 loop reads CASSPLFRTSGTQTQYF. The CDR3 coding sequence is TGTGCCAGCTCACCACTTTTTAGGACTAGCGGGACCCAGACCCAGTACTTC.

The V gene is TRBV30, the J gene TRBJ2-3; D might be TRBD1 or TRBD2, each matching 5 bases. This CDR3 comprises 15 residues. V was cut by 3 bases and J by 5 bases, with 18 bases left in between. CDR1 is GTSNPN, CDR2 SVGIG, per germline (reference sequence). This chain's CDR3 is CAWSDEGVRGDTQYF. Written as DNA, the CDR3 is TGTGCCTGGAGCGACGAGGGAGTGAGGGGAGATACGCAGTATTTT.

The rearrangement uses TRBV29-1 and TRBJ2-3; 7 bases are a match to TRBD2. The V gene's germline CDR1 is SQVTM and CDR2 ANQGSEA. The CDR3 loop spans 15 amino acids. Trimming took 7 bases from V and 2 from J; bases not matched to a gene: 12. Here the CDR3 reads CSAQLAIFFTDTQYF. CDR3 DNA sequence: TGCAGCGCCCAACTAGCGATTTTCTTCACAGATACGCAGTATTTT.

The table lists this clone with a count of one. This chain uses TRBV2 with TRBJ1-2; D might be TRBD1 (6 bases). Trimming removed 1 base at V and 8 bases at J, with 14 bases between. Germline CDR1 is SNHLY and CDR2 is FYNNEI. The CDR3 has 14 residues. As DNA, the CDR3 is TGTGCCAGCAGTGAAGGGCAGGGGAGGAGGGGCTACACCTTC. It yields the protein CASSEGQGRRGYTF.

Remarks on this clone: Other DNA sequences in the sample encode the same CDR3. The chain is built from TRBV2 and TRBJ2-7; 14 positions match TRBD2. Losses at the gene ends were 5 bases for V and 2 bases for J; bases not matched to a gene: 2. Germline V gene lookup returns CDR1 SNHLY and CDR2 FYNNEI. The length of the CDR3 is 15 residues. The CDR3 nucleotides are TGTGCCAGCAGTCAGACTAGCGGGGGGGCCTACGAGCAGTACTTC. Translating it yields CASSQTSGGAYEQYF.

CDR3 region: CASSFGTTSYGYTF. The CDR3, as DNA: TGTGCCAGCAGTTTCGGGACAACATCCTATGGCTACACCTTC. J is TRBJ1-2 and V is TRBV7-9; D is possibly TRBD1 (6 bases). Germline CDR1 SEHNR, CDR2 FQNEAQ (reference sequence). V was clipped by 6 bases and J by 4 bases, with 15 bases between them. CDR3 length: 14 residues.

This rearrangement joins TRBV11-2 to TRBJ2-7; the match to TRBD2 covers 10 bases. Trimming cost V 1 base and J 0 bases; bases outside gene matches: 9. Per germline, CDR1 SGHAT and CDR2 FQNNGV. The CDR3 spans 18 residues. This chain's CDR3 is CASSLGGPGTSASYEQYF. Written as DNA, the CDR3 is TGTGCCAGCAGCTTAGGCGGTCCCGGGACTAGCGCCTCCTACGAGCAGTACTTC.

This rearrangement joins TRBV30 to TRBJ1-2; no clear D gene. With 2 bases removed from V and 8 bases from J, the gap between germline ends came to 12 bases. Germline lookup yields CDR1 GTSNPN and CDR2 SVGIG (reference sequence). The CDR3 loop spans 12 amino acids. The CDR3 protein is CAWSRGVVGYTF. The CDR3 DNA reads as TGTGCCTGGAGTCGAGGAGTGGTGGGCTACACCTTC.

CDR3 in DNA: TGCGCCAGCAGCTGGGGACAGCCGAACACCGGGGAGCTGTTTTTT. Amino acid sequence: CASSWGQPNTGELFF. This chain joins TRBV5-1 and TRBJ2-2; 7 positions agree with TRBD1. With 3 bases clipped from V and 0 bases from J, the junction kept 2 bases outside the gene matches. This CDR3 has 15 residues. Germline CDR1 reads SGHRS; CDR2 reads YFSETQ. Supplemented by reference TRBV5-1 and TRBJ2-2, the full variable domain reads KAGVTQTPRYLIKTRGQQVTLSCSPISGHRSVSWYQQTPGQGLQFLFEYFSETQRNKGNFPGRFSGRQFSNSRSEMNVSTLELGDSALYLCASSWGQPNTGELFFGEGSRLTVL.

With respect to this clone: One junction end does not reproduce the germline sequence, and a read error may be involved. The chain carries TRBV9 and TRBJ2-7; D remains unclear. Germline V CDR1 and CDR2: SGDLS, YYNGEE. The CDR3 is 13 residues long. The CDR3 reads CASSVGSNYKQYF. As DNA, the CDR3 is TGTGCCAGCAGCGTAGGGTCTAACTACAAGCAGTACTTC.

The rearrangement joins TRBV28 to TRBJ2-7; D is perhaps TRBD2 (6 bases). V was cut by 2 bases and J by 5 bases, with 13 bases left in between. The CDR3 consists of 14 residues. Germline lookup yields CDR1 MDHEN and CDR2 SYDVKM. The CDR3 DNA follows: TGTGCCAGCAGTTTAGGAGGGCCGAGAAACGAGCAGTACTTC. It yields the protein CASSLGGPRNEQYF.

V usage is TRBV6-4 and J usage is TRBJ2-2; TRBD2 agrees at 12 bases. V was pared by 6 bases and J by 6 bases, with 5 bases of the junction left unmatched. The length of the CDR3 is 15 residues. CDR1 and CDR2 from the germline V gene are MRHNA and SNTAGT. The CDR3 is CASRRLAGDPGELFF. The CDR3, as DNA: TGTGCCAGCAGACGACTAGCGGGAGACCCCGGGGAGCTGTTTTTT.

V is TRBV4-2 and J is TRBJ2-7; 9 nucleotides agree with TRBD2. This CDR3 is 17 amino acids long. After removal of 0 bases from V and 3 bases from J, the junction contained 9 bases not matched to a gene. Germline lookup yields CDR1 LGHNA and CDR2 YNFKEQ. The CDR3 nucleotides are TGTGCCAGCAGCCAAGATACAAGCGGGGGGCCAAACTACGAGCAGTACTTC. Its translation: CASSQDTSGGPNYEQYF.

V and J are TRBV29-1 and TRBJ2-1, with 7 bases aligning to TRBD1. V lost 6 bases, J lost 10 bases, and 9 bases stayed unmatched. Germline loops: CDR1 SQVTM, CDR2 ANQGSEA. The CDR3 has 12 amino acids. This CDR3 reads CSVRDRVGEQFF. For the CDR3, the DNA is TGCAGCGTCCGTGACAGGGTTGGGGAGCAGTTCTTC.

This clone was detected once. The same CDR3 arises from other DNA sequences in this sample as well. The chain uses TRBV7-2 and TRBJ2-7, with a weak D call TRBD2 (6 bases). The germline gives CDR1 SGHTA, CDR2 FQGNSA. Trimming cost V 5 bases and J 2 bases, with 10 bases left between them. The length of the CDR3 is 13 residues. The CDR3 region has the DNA TGTGCCAGCAGCCGGCCGGGGGCCTACGAGCAGTACTTC. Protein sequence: CASSRPGAYEQYF.

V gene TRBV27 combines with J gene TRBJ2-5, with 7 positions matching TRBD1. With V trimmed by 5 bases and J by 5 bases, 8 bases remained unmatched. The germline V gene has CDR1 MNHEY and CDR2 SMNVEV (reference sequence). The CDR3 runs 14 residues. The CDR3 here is CASSARQGGETQYF. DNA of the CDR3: TGTGCCAGCAGTGCCCGACAGGGCGGGGAGACCCAGTACTTC.

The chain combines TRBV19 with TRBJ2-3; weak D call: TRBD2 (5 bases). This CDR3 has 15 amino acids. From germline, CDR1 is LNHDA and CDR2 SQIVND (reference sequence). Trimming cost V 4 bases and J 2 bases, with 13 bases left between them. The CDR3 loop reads CASSTEVAPTDTQYF. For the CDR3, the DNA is TGTGCCAGTAGTACGGAGGTCGCTCCCACAGATACGCAGTATTTT.

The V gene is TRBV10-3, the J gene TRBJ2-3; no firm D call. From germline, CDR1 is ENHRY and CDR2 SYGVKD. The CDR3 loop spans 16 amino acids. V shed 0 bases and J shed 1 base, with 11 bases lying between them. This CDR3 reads CAISESWGKGTDTQYF. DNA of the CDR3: TGTGCCATCAGTGAGTCCTGGGGAAAGGGCACAGATACGCAGTATTTT.

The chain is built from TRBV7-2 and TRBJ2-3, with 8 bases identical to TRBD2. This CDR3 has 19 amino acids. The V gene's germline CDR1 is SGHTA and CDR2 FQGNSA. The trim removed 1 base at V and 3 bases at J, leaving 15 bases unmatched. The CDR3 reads CASSLVWLGRLATTDTQYF. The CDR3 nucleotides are TGTGCCAGCAGCTTAGTGTGGCTAGGGAGACTAGCGACTACAGATACGCAGTATTTT.

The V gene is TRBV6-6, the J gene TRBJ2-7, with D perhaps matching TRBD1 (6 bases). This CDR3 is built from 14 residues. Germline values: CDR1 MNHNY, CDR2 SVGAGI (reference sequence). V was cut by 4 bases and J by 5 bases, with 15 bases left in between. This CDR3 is CASSLKGQGNEQYF. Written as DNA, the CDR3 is TGTGCCAGCAGTTTAAAGGGACAAGGCAACGAGCAGTACTTC.